These T cell receptor beta chains were read from a single sample in a study of CD8 T cells in Susac syndrome. TCRdb re-analysed the immunoSEQ multiplex PCR reads in MiXCR, keeping a single row per CDR3 protein. Of approximately 120,000 distinct CDR3 sequences in the sample, over 90% were seen once. The sample consisted of CD8+ T cells from PBMCs. Receptor source: a human donor with multiple sclerosis. Both conserved end residues are trimmed from each CDR3. Each record gives: V gene, J gene, clone size, CDR3 protein. For some rows the clone size is stated as once, few or many, or as a class when expanded; others skip it.

TRBV20-1	TRBJ2-1	once	SARSLDRGYNEQF
TRBV5-1	TRBJ2-5	NA	ASSSRRLQETQY
TRBV27	TRBJ2-3	NA	ASRAVGGRDTQY
TRBV6-5	TRBJ1-5	NA	ASRPGANQPQH
TRBV4-1	TRBJ1-4	NA	ASSQVRNEKLF
TRBV4-1	TRBJ2-7	NA	ASSQGERDSYEQY
TRBV6-5	TRBJ2-6	once	ASSYSMVSGANVLT
TRBV6-1	TRBJ2-7	NA	ASDLGQGTYEQY
TRBV9	TRBJ2-1	NA	ASNPSTGDLRNEQF
TRBV9	TRBJ1-2	NA	ASSGQVGRDGYT
TRBV4-1	TRBJ1-2	few	ASSLRGGRGYGYT
TRBV12-5	TRBJ2-2	NA	ASGFGSQPGELF
TRBV4-1	TRBJ2-6	once	ASSQEVQGSGANVLT
TRBV28	TRBJ1-1	NA	ASSFYSRGTTEAF
TRBV7-9	TRBJ1-4	NA	ASSPGRGGNEKLF
TRBV4-1	TRBJ2-7	NA	ASSQPGSYEQY
TRBV9	TRBJ2-1	NA	ASSALPNEQF
TRBV7-2	TRBJ2-5	NA	ASSLVGLAGGPGETQY
TRBV5-1	TRBJ2-7	NA	ASSSRAGQPTDEQY
TRBV6-2/TRBV6-3	TRBJ2-7	NA	ASSRRQGDNEQY
TRBV20-1	TRBJ2-1	NA	SARAGQPADEQF
TRBV27	TRBJ2-1	NA	ASTLATGGYNEQF
TRBV4-1	TRBJ2-7	NA	ASSHPTGGSNYEQY
TRBV7-9	TRBJ1-2	NA	GSSLGPITNYGYT
TRBV28	TRBJ2-6	NA	ASSNSAGANVLT
TRBV10-3	TRBJ2-1	NA	AISWDNEQF
TRBV20-1	TRBJ2-1	NA	SARGWASGLGVYNEQF
TRBV11-2	TRBJ2-7	once	ASSPGTAAYEQY
TRBV30	TRBJ2-6	NA	AWWPGGRGANVLT
TRBV4-1	TRBJ1-5	NA	ASSQTLSNQPQH
TRBV27	TRBJ1-5	NA	ASSLSSGPQH
TRBV12-3/TRBV12-4	TRBJ2-2	NA	ASSLYTDTGELF
TRBV28	TRBJ2-5	NA	ASSLARVGETQY
TRBV12-3/TRBV12-4	TRBJ2-1	NA	ASSPAAARGNEQF
TRBV9	TRBJ2-2	NA	ASSSRSLAGGDTGELF
TRBV9	TRBJ1-1	NA	ASSGTHRGAEAF